What follows is one T cell receptor (beta chain) and its context. The antigen is not known. These data are taken from a study of CD8 T cells in ankylosing spondylitis. Broader study findings: Researchers report that disease-linked clones proved CD8+ and relatively rare in peripheral blood. Fewer than ten highly homologous variants made up a TCR beta motif that seemed to typify ankylosing spondylitis blood.

Generation of TCR beta libraries employed quantitative 5'-RACE incorporating molecular barcodes. Via MiXCR, TCRdb re-called the 5' RACE reads, giving one row per CDR3 protein. The sample lists 500,000 to 550,000 distinct CDR3 sequences, about 12% seen once, with under 7.5% in the top ten. Germline V gene sequence: CDR1 SGHRS, CDR2 YFSETQ. The CDR3 has 15 residues. Deletions cut 4 bases from V and 6 bases from J, with 17 bases between. The sequenced material came from blood, either unsorted or a sorted T cell fraction (not recorded which). V usage is TRBV5-1 and J usage is TRBJ1-5; no clear D. The sequence came from a male donor with ankylosing spondylitis. The CDR3: CASSRLPGESQPQHF. CDR3 sequence (DNA): TGCGCCAGCAGCCGCCTCCCCGGAGAGAGTCAGCCCCAGCATTTT.